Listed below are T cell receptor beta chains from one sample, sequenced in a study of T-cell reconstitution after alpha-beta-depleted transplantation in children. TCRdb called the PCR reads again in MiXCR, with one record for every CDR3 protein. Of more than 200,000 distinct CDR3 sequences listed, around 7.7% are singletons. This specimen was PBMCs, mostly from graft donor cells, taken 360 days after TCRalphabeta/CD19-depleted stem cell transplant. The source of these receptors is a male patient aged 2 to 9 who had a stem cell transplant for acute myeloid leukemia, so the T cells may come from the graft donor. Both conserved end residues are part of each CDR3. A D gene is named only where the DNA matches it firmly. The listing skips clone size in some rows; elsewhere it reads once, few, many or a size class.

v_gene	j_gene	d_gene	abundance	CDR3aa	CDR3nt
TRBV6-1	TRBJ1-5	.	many	CASTMGPGLNQPQHF	TGTGCCAGCACCATGGGACCTGGTTTAAATCAGCCCCAGCATTTT
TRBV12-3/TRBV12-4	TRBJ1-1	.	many	CASSLVGNTEAFF	TGTGCCAGCAGCTTGGTGGGGAACACTGAAGCTTTCTTT
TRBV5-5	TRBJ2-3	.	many	CASSFLGNTDTQYF	TGTGCCAGCAGCTTTCTGGGCAACACAGATACGCAGTATTTT
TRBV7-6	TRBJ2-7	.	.	CASSPGPQYEQYF	TGTGCCAGCAGCCCGGGACCACAGTACGAGCAGTACTTC
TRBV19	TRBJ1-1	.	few	CASMQGWAGNTEAFF	TGTGCCAGTATGCAGGGTTGGGCAGGGAACACTGAAGCTTTCTTT
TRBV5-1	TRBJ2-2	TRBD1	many	CASSFSPGTGGYGELFF	TGCGCCAGCAGCTTTTCTCCGGGGACAGGGGGCTACGGGGAGCTGTTTTTT
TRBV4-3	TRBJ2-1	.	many	CASSQGARRGDEQFF	TGCGCCAGCAGCCAGGGGGCCCGAAGGGGTGATGAGCAGTTCTTC
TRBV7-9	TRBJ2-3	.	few	CASSLVSPDPIYYTQYF	TGTGCCAGCAGCTTAGTTTCCCCCGATCCCATATACTATACGCAGTATTTT
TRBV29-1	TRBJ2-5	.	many	CSVEMIQETQYF	TGCAGCGTTGAAATGATACAAGAGACCCAGTACTTC
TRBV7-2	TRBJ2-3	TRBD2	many	CASSYPGLAGNTDTQYF	TGTGCCAGCAGCTACCCCGGACTAGCAGGGAACACAGATACGCAGTATTTT
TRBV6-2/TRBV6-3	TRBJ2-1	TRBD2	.	CASSRSGGSSYNEQFF	TGTGCCAGCAGCCGTAGCGGGGGGAGCTCCTACAATGAGCAGTTCTTC
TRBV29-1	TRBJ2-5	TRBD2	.	CSVDRGGGIQETQYF	TGCAGCGTTGATCGGGGCGGGGGGATCCAAGAGACCCAGTACTTC
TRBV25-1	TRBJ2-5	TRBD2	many	CASSERASGRQETQYF	TGTGCCAGCAGTGAACGCGCTAGCGGAAGGCAAGAGACCCAGTACTTC
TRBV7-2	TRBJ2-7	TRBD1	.	CASSLYWDRGLPYEQYF	TGTGCCAGCAGCTTATACTGGGACAGGGGGCTACCCTACGAGCAGTACTTC
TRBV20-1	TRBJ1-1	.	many	CSARGYSFTEAFF	TGCAGTGCTAGAGGGTACAGTTTCACTGAAGCTTTCTTT
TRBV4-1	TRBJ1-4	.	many	CASSQLHPRVSEKLFF	TGCGCCAGCAGCCAACTACATCCCAGGGTATCGGAAAAACTGTTTTTT
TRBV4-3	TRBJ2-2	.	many	CASSQVPANTGELFF	TGCGCCAGCAGCCAAGTACCCGCGAACACCGGGGAGCTGTTTTTT
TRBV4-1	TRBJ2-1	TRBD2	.	CASSQENSAGGRNEQFF	TGCGCCAGCAGCCAAGAGAACTCAGCGGGGGGGCGCAATGAGCAGTTCTTC
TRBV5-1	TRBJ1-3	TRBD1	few	CASSLARGPGNTIYF	TGCGCCAGCAGCTTGGCCAGGGGGCCCGGAAACACCATATATTTT
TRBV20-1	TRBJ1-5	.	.	CSANRGFLQPQHF	TGCAGTGCTAATCGGGGGTTTCTCCAGCCCCAGCATTTT